This T cell receptor beta chain was obtained from a study of blood T cell repertoires in COVID-19. In the study's own analysis: Reference gene primer amplification gave estimated nucleated cell counts. Clones were sequenced by immunoSEQ multiplex PCR, and TCRdb holds only the in-frame ones, with some missing. The V and J calls and the clone size are those of that table, but D and trimming were determined from the DNA. The data contain 95,000 to 110,000 clones, over 80% of them singletons. Per germline, CDR1 LNHDA and CDR2 SQIVND (reference sequence). This CDR3 contains 14 residues. The trim removed 8 bases at V and 6 bases at J, leaving 10 bases unmatched.

This chain uses TRBV19 with TRBJ2-1, with 7 bases lining up with TRBD1. This receptor was identified in a woman in her 30s with acute or convalescent COVID-19. Sequenced material: peripheral blood. The CDR3 is CASGTGTVSNEQFF. CDR3 nucleotide sequence: TGTGCCAGTGGAACCGGGACAGTCTCCAATGAGCAGTTCTTC. The full variable domain, with the rest looked up from reference TRBV19 and TRBJ2-1, is DGGITQSPKYLFRKEGQNVTLSCEQNLNHDAMYWYRQDPGQGLRLIYYSQIVNDFQKGDIAEGYSVSREKKESFPLTVTSAQKNPTAFYLCASGTGTVSNEQFFGPGTRLTVL.